The rows below give T cell receptor beta chains drawn from one sample of a study of blood T cell repertoires in COVID-19. This table comes from immunoSEQ multiplex PCR, and its TCRdb copy is limited to in-frame clones, with some not included. The data show around 72,000 clones, about 91% seen once. Sequenced material: peripheral blood. The receptor source for this set is a woman in her forties or fifties with acute or convalescent COVID-19. Both conserved end residues are part of each CDR3. D genes are given only for firm matches. Expanded clones are given a class, and other clones once, few, many or no size at all.

TRBV5-6,TRBD1,.,TRBJ1-2,TGTGCCAGCAGCTCCGGGACAGGGGGCGAAAGGAATGGCTACACCTTC,CASSSGTGGERNGYTF
TRBV7-2,TRBD2,once,TRBJ2-7,TGTGCCAGCAGCTTTAGGGCTAGCGGTTACGAGCAGTACTTC,CASSFRASGYEQYF
TRBV9,.,once,TRBJ1-2,TGTGCCAGCAGCGACACAGGCGGCTACACCTTC,CASSDTGGYTF
TRBV7-6,TRBD2,.,TRBJ2-1,TGTGCCAGCAGTCCGGCAGCGGGGGCGCTCTACAATGAGCAGTTCTTC,CASSPAAGALYNEQFF
TRBV27,.,.,TRBJ2-1,TGTGCCAGCACGGGGGATGAGCAGTTCTTC,CASTGDEQFF
TRBV6-5,.,.,TRBJ1-5,TGTGCCAGCAGTTATACAGGGCAGAGCAATCAGCCCCAGCATTTT,CASSYTGQSNQPQHF
TRBV27,TRBD2,.,TRBJ2-1,TGTGCCAGCAACCAAATCAGCGGGGGGCCGTCCAATGAGCAGTTCTTC,CASNQISGGPSNEQFF
TRBV30,TRBD1,.,TRBJ1-2,TGTGCCTGGAAGGGACAGGAGGGCTATGGCTACACCTTC,CAWKGQEGYGYTF
TRBV18,TRBD1,few,TRBJ1-2,TGTGCCAGCTCCCAAGGGCAGGGGGATGGCTACACCTTC,CASSQGQGDGYTF
TRBV30,.,.,TRBJ1-6,TGTGCCTGGAGAGCAAGGACATCCGCCCAAAATTCACCCCTCCACTTT,CAWRARTSAQNSPLHF
TRBV28,.,.,TRBJ1-1,TGTGCCAGCAGTTTAATTCCGGGAGAGATGAACACTGAAGCTTTCTTT,CASSLIPGEMNTEAFF
TRBV6-2/TRBV6-3,.,.,TRBJ2-1,TGTGCCAGCAGCCCGACAGACTACAATGAGCAGTTCTTC,CASSPTDYNEQFF
TRBV30,TRBD1,.,TRBJ2-1,TGTGCTTGGGACAGGGTGGCCAATGAGCAGTTCTTC,CAWDRVANEQFF
TRBV6-5,TRBD1,.,TRBJ1-5,TGTGCCAGCAGTCTACAGGGGGTTGGTATTCAGCCCCAGCATTTT,CASSLQGVGIQPQHF
TRBV30,TRBD2,.,TRBJ2-5,TGTGCCTGGAGTTCGGGAGGACTAGCGGGGGGAGAGACCCAGTACTTC,CAWSSGGLAGGETQYF
TRBV5-1,TRBD1,.,TRBJ1-4,TGCGCCAGCAGCGCTGGACAGGGTGTTAATGAAAAACTGTTTTTT,CASSAGQGVNEKLFF
TRBV2,.,.,TRBJ1-6,TGTGCCAGCACTCGGAGATCCTATAATTCACCCCTCCACTTT,CASTRRSYNSPLHF
TRBV5-8,.,.,TRBJ1-2,TGTGCCAGCAGCTTGGCGGGGGGAGGCGGCTATGGCTACACCTTC,CASSLAGGGGYGYTF
TRBV11-3,TRBD1,.,TRBJ2-5,TGTGCCAGCAGCTTAGGAGCCCCGGGACAGCAGTACCAAGAGACCCAGTACTTC,CASSLGAPGQQYQETQYF
TRBV11-2,.,once,TRBJ2-3,TGTGCCAGCAGCTTAGCTAGAGATACGCAGTATTTT,CASSLARDTQYF
TRBV19,TRBD1,few,TRBJ1-2,TGTGCCAGTACCCCAGGAGGGGGCGGACATTATGGCTACACCTTC,CASTPGGGGHYGYTF
TRBV7-5,.,.,TRBJ1-1,TGTGCCAGAAGCTTAAACCCACAGGGTTTGAGAACTGAAGCTTTCTTT,CARSLNPQGLRTEAFF
TRBV12-3/TRBV12-4,.,.,TRBJ2-7,TGTGCCAGCAGGACGACAAACTCCTACGAGCAGTACTTC,CASRTTNSYEQYF
TRBV3-1/TRBV3-2,TRBD1,.,TRBJ2-5,TGTGCCAGCAGCCAAGAGGACAGGGTCCAAGAGACCCAGTACTTC,CASSQEDRVQETQYF